Sequencing of this T cell receptor (beta chain) was carried out in a study of shared clonotypes between healthy human individuals. Study-wide findings and caveats: Several donors held around 5% of naive CD4 clonotypes in common.

TCRdb's copy holds only in-frame clones and misses some; the assay was immunoSEQ multiplex PCR. The sample contains under 2,500,000 clones, under 97% of which appear only once. A remark on this clone: Its specificity is unknown.

This TCR came from a man between 18 and 29 years old in good health. The sequencing input was naive CD4+ T cells sorted from blood. Subset given: CD45RA+ positively selected.

For the CDR3, the DNA is TGTGCCAGCAGCGCTAGCGGGAATGAGCAGTTCTTC. Translation: CASSASGNEQFF. The rearrangement links TRBV9 to TRBJ2-1, with 8 bases fitting TRBD2. This CDR3 has 12 amino acids. J was trimmed by 7 bases and V by 3 bases; bases with no gene match: 0. Germline CDR1 reads SGDLS; CDR2 reads YYNGEE.